This T cell receptor (beta chain) was profiled in a study of blood T cell repertoires in COVID-19 (dated by TCRdb to about 2020). Turning to the overall study: Samples from collaborators originated in the United States, Italy and Spain and spanned both the acute and convalescent phases of COVID-19. The material from the prospective study consisted of cDNA or gDNA derived from T cells, B-cell-depleted T cells, or PBMCs. Deeply sampled blood TCRbeta repertoires from subjects exposed to, actively infected with, or recovered from COVID-19 were included in the dataset. The repertoires were released in a freely available public database meant as a resource for research on the immune response to SARS-CoV-2. Samples were obtained from the ongoing ImmuneRACE study (first 160 participants) and from 950 to 1,500 subjects provided by 6 global collaborators. A de-identified subject ID, COVID-19 status, age in years and sex were almost always included in the sample metadata. Where available, HLA class I and class II types were taken from metadata supplied by the sample provider and were not determined by assay-based typing.

TCRbeta CDR3 regions were amplified from genomic DNA using the immunoSEQ Assay, a bias-controlled multiplex PCR. The published analysis was carried out like this. Within the assay, amplification of reference gene primers was used to estimate how many nucleated cells each sample contained. To quantify the absolute abundance of each unique TCRbeta CDR3 rearrangement, sequence reads were collapsed and filtered. For each sample, productive Simpson clonality was calculated as the square root of Simpson's diversity index over productive rearrangements. TCRdb took over this immuneACCESS table, retaining in-frame rearrangements with V and J assigned. Such tables are incomplete; in checked studies, under half of the missing clones stem from an unresolved V gene, and the remainder is unexplained. The D gene and trimming were derived from the DNA, and the V and J assignments and clone size from that table. This sample gives 60,000 to 70,000 clones in total; roughly three quarters of them show up just once. The top ten hold 5.5% of the sample.

Remarks on this clone: The antigen it recognizes is unknown. No base quality values were provided; no much bigger clone lies one nucleotide off.

Study-level results and caveats: Clinical and demographic metadata were provided uncurated, with the amount varying by source and participant.

The V end gives up 4 bases and the J end 5 bases, leaving 5 bases in the junction not matched to a gene. From cysteine to phenylalanine, the CDR3 is 14 amino acids long. Only CDR3 DNA is held: 42 bases, read in frame from base 1. The germline V gene yields SGHRS for CDR1 and YFSETQ for CDR2. Collaborating institutions collected whole blood in K2EDTA tubes following their own protocols. For TCRbeta analysis, collaborators shipped samples in one of three forms: frozen whole blood, isolated PBMCs, or DNA extracted from either of those sample types. Sequenced: peripheral blood. The sequence came from a woman between 65 and 79 years old with acute or convalescent COVID-19. The chain couples TRBV5-1 to TRBJ1-1, with 10 central nucleotides matching TRBD1. The nucleotide sequence reads as follows: TGCGCCAGCAGCATCGGACAGGGGGTGACTGAAGCTTTCTTT. It is translated as CASSIGQGVTEAFF. The full variable domain, with segments outside the CDR3 supplied by the reference TRBV5-1 and TRBJ1-1 proteins, appears as KAGVTQTPRYLIKTRGQQVTLSCSPISGHRSVSWYQQTPGQGLQFLFEYFSETQRNKGNFPGRFSGRQFSNSRSEMNVSTLELGDSALYLCASSIGQGVTEAFFGQGTRLTVV.